This note documents a single TCR beta chain sequence. The record originates from a study of blood T cells in healthy people across ages. Every sample yielded at least 7 million isolated PBMCs. Then a second PCR, running roughly 7 to 11 cycles, was carried out with a sample-barcoded 5' primer and a J-beta primer mix. TCRdb redid the calling of the 5' RACE reads with MiXCR, one entry per CDR3 protein. The table lists 760,000 or so distinct CDR3 sequences, more than 20% of them singletons. The CDR3 consists of 15 residues. With 3 bases removed from V and 0 bases from J, the gap between germline ends came to 11 bases. The germline CDR1 and CDR2 sequences are ENHRY and SYGVKD. The same sample was also used in a study of T cells of mothers and their children. From that study: Donation came from a few healthy Caucasian mothers together with their six children.

The sequence was obtained from a boy younger than 18 in good health. Sequenced input: blood. The chain employs TRBV10-3 and TRBJ1-2; tentatively, D is TRBD1 (5 bases). The CDR3 loop is CAISDRTPSNYGYTF. CDR3 sequence (DNA): TGTGCCATCAGTGACAGGACACCTTCTAACTATGGCTACACCTTC.